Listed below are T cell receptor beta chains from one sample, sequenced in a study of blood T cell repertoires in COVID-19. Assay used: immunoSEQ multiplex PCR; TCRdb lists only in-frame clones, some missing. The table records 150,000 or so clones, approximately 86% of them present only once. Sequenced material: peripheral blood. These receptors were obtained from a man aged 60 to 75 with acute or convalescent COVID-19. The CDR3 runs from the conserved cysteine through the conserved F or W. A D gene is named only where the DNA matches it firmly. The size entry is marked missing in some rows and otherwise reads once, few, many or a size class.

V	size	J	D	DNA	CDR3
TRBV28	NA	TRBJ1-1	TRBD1	TGTGCCAGCACCGTCGGGACAGGGGTTAGTGAAGCTTTCTTT	CASTVGTGVSEAFF
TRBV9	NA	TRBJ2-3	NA	TGTGCCAGCAGCGGGGGCGGAACCCCCACAGATACGCAGTATTTT	CASSGGGTPTDTQYF
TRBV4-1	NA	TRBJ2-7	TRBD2	TGCGCCAGCAGCCACCCGTCGGGGGGCTCCTACGAGCAGTACTTC	CASSHPSGGSYEQYF
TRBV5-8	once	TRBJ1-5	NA	TGTGCCAGCAGCCCCCGACAGCAAGGGGGCAATCAGCCCCAGCATTTT	CASSPRQQGGNQPQHF
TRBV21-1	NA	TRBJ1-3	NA	TGTGCCAGCAGCACGGGGGACCGAAACACCATATATTTT	CASSTGDRNTIYF
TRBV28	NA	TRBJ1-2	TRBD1	TGTGCCAGCAGTTTCAGCAGAGACAGGGCCAACTATGGCTACACCTTC	CASSFSRDRANYGYTF
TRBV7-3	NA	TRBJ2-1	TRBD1	TGTGCCAGCAGCCAAGGGACAGGAACCTACAATGAGCAGTTCTTC	CASSQGTGTYNEQFF
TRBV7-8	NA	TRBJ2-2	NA	TGTGCCAGCAGCTCCGTTCCAGGGGAAACCGGGGAGCTGTTTTTT	CASSSVPGETGELFF
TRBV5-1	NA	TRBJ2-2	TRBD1	TGCGCCAGCAGCTTGACAGGGGCCGGCACCGGGGAGCTGTTTTTT	CASSLTGAGTGELFF
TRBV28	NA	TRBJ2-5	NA	TGTGCCAGCAGTTTCGCCGGTCAGGGGAAGACCCAGTACTTC	CASSFAGQGKTQYF
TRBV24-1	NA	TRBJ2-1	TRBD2	TGTGCCACCAGTGACACCCGGGACACCGGACTAGCCTCTATGGCCAAGAGTGAGCAGTTCTTC	CATSDTRDTGLASMAKSEQFF
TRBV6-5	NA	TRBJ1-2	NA	TGTGCCAGCCTCGGCGGCGGCTATGGCTACACCTTC	CASLGGGYGYTF
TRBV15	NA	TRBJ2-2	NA	TGTGCCACCAGCAGAGATACTCCTCGGAACACCGGGGAGCTGTTTTTT	CATSRDTPRNTGELFF
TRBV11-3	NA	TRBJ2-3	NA	TGTGCCAGCAGCTTAGGGTACTCCCGTGAATCCGATACGCAGTATTTT	CASSLGYSRESDTQYF
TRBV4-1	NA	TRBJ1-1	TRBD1	TGCGCCAGCAGCCTACGGACAGGGTCGGGGAGGGGCACTGAAGCTTTCTTT	CASSLRTGSGRGTEAFF
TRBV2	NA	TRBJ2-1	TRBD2	TGTGCCAGCTGTCGGTCTAGCGGGAGTTCAGGTGAGCAGTTCTTC	CASCRSSGSSGEQFF
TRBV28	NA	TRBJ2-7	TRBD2	TGTGCCAGCAGTTGGACCAGCGGGAGGGCGTCCTACGAGCAGTACTTC	CASSWTSGRASYEQYF
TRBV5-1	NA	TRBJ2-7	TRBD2	TGCGCCAGCAGCCTCGGACTAGTAGGCTCCTACGAGCAGTACTTC	CASSLGLVGSYEQYF
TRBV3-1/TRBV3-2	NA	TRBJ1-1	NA	TGTGCCAGCAGCCTCAGGACGGGGAAAAATATGAACACTGAAGCTTTCTTT	CASSLRTGKNMNTEAFF
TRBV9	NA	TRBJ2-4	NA	TGTGCCAGCAGCGGAGTACAGGGCCGGGGCATTCAGTACTTC	CASSGVQGRGIQYF
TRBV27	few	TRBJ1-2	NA	TGTGCCAGCAGACCGCCAGGGGACCTCTATGGCTACACCTTC	CASRPPGDLYGYTF
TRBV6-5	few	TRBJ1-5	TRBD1	TGTGCCAGCGGGGGGGACAGGGCTTTTCAGCCCCAGCATTTT	CASGGDRAFQPQHF
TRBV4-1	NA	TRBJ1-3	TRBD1	TGCGCCAGCAGCCCCTGGGACAGCTCTGGAAACACCATATATTTT	CASSPWDSSGNTIYF
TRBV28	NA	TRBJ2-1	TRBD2	TGTGCCAGCAGTTTAGTTGCGGGGGGGAATGAGCAGTTCTTC	CASSLVAGGNEQFF
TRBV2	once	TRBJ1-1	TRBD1	TGTGCCAGGGGACAGGGGAACACTGAAGCTTTCTTT	CARGQGNTEAFF
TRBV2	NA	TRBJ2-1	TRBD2	TGTGCCAGCAGTAGGACTAGCGGGAGTCGTAGTGAGCAGTTCTTC	CASSRTSGSRSEQFF
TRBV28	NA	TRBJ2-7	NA	TGTGCCAGCAGTTTAGGGGAGCTCGAGCAGTACTTC	CASSLGELEQYF
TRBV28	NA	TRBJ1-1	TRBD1	TGTGCCAGCAGTTTATTGTGGGGACAGGGGAACACTGAAGCTTTCTTT	CASSLLWGQGNTEAFF
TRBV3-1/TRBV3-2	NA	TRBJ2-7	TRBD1	TGTGCCAGCAGCCCGGGACAGGGCCCCTACGAGCAGTACTTC	CASSPGQGPYEQYF
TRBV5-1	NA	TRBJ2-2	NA	TGCGCCAGCAGCCCCGGGGATGGGACCGGGGAGCTGTTTTTT	CASSPGDGTGELFF
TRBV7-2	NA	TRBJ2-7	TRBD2	TGTGCCAGCAGCATCACTAGCGGATCCTACGAGCAGTACTTC	CASSITSGSYEQYF
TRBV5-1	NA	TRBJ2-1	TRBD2	TGCGCCAGCGATCCGGGACTAGCGGGTCGTGAGCAGTTCTTC	CASDPGLAGREQFF
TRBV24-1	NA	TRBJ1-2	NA	TGTGCCACCAGTGATGCCACTGAAACGTTTGGCTACACCTTC	CATSDATETFGYTF
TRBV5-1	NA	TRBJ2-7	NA	TGCGCCAGCAGCTTGGAAGGGGGAAGCTCCTACGAGCAGTACTTC	CASSLEGGSSYEQYF
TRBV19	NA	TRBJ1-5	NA	TGTGCCACCACCCGCGCGAGCAATCAGCCCCAGCATTTT	CATTRASNQPQHF
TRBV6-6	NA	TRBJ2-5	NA	TGTGCCAGCAGCCGGGACTTGCAAGAGACCCAGTACTTC	CASSRDLQETQYF
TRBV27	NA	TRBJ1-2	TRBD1	TGTGCCAGCAGTTCCAGACAGGGGCCTCTATATGGCTACACCTTC	CASSSRQGPLYGYTF
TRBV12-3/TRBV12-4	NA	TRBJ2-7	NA	TGTGCCAGCAGTTTTAGGACAGCCGAGCAGTACTTC	CASSFRTAEQYF
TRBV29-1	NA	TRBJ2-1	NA	TGCAGCGTTGCCGGTGAGGGAGTGCGCTACAATGAGCAGTTCTTC	CSVAGEGVRYNEQFF
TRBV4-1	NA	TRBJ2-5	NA	TGCGCCAGCAGCCCCAGCCCTCAGGGGCAAGAGACCCAGTACTTC	CASSPSPQGQETQYF
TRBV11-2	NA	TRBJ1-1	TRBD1	TGTGCCAGCAGGCCCTCCGGGACAGGTAACACTGAAGCTTTCTTT	CASRPSGTGNTEAFF
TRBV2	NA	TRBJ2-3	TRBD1	TGTGCCAGCTGGGACAGGGCTAGAGTTTCGGATACGCAGTATTTT	CASWDRARVSDTQYF
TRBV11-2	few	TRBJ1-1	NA	TGTGCCAGCAGCTTATATGTTCGGCCGGCAGGGGCGAGGACTGAAGCTTTCTTT	CASSLYVRPAGARTEAFF